This T cell receptor beta chain was found in a study of radiation and T cells in renal cell carcinoma. Study background: Nephrectomy followed 15 Gy stereotactic body radiation by 4 weeks. Study outcomes and limitations: Top tumor clonotypes rose in blood 2 weeks post-radiation, then contracted.

Profiled with immunoSEQ multiplex PCR; TCRdb holds only in-frame clones, not every one. The repertoire holds 130,000 to 150,000 clones, with approximately 91% as singletons. Stated time point: baseline pretreatment blood. Treatment described: 15 Gy SBRT to primary tumor, nephrectomy 4 weeks later. Serial blood draws occurred at baseline and 2 and 4 weeks post-SBRT. The tumor was a clear cell renal cell carcinoma. V was trimmed by 10 bases and J by 1 base, leaving 13 bases between them. The CDR3 runs to 13 residues. Germline-derived CDR1 and CDR2 are MNHNS and SASEGT. With respect to this clone: The antigen is not known.

The chain employs TRBV6-1 and TRBJ2-5, with D maybe TRBD2 (5 bases). The receptor's source is a woman in her forties or fifties with renal cell carcinoma. The sequences come from blood, collected from a patient whose treatment included radiotherapy and nephrectomy. In DNA, the CDR3 is TGTGCCATCTTGTCCGCGGGCCAAGAGACCCAGTACTTC. Amino acid sequence: CAILSAGQETQYF.